What follows are 27 T cell receptor beta chains derived from one specimen sequenced in a study of CD8 T cells in Susac syndrome. RNA amounts of 0.5 to 1 ug underwent reverse transcription with random hexamers. MiXCR, applied by TCRdb to the immunoSEQ multiplex PCR reads, yields one record per CDR3 protein. The sample lists some 300,000 distinct CDR3 sequences, roughly 84% occurring once. Sequences were obtained from CD8+ T cells from PBMCs. Source of these receptors: a human donor with multiple sclerosis.

J is TRBJ2-5 and V is TRBV12-5; D is unresolved. Germline loops: CDR1 LGHNT, CDR2 FRNRAP. V shed 2 bases and J shed 1 base, with 11 bases lying between them. The CDR3 is made up of 15 amino acids. CDR3: CASGLSTGGQETQYF. The CDR3 DNA reads TGTGCTAGTGGTTTGTCAACTGGCGGCCAAGAGACCCAGTACTTC.

The chain employs TRBV6-5 and TRBJ2-7, with 11 bases identical to TRBD2. CDR1 and CDR2 from the germline V gene are MNHEY and SVGAGI. The CDR3 loop spans 18 amino acids. V shed 1 base and J 4 bases; nucleotides not matched to a gene: 12. The CDR3 loop reads CASSYLGATSGRSYEQYF. CDR3 nucleotides: TGTGCCAGCAGTTACTTGGGAGCCACTAGCGGGAGATCATACGAGCAGTACTTC.

The J gene is TRBJ1-2, the V gene TRBV29-1; D not certain. V was clipped by 1 base and J by 2 bases, with 5 bases between them. CDR3 length: 12 amino acids. CDR1 and CDR2 (germline): SQVTM, ANQGSEA. The CDR3 protein is CSVEARNYGYTF. The CDR3 DNA sequence: TGCAGCGTTGAAGCCAGAAACTATGGCTACACCTTC.

This chain connects TRBV7-9 to TRBJ2-5; D is perhaps TRBD1 or TRBD2 (5 bases each). Germline values: CDR1 SEHNR, CDR2 FQNEAQ (reference sequence). Trimming removed 5 bases at V and 3 bases at J, with 19 bases between. The CDR3 consists of 16 residues. CDR3 coding DNA: TGTGCCAGCAGCCCAGGGAGACATTGGAGCGAAGAGACCCAGTACTTC. Encoded protein: CASSPGRHWSEETQYF.

The V and J genes are TRBV24-1 and TRBJ2-1; 10 bases are a match to TRBD2. The junction had 14 bases not matched to a gene; V was cut back by 6 bases and J by 4 bases. The CDR3 runs to 18 residues. Germline CDR1 reads KGHDR; CDR2 reads SFDVKD. This chain's CDR3 is CATSPGTVLAGQYNEQFF. CDR3 sequence (DNA): TGTGCCACCAGTCCCGGGACGGTACTAGCGGGGCAATACAATGAGCAGTTCTTC.

The chain uses TRBV9 and TRBJ2-7, with D possibly TRBD1 on 6 matching bases. CDR1 is SGDLS and CDR2 is YYNGEE in the germline V gene. CDR3 size: 16 residues. V was cut by 3 bases and J by 6 bases, with 22 bases left in between. CDR3 nucleotide sequence: TGTGCCAGCAGCGAAACAGGGACGCCGTCCGTCTCCGAGCAGTACTTC. Encoded protein: CASSETGTPSVSEQYF.

J is TRBJ2-3 and V is TRBV7-9; 9 bases are shared with TRBD2. Unmatched junction bases numbered 4, after V lost 4 bases and J lost 2 bases. This CDR3 has 15 residues. In germline, CDR1 is SEHNR, CDR2 FQNEAQ (reference sequence). CDR3 residues: CASSSLAGFTDTQYF. CDR3 nucleotide sequence: TGTGCCAGCAGCTCTCTAGCGGGGTTCACAGATACGCAGTATTTT. The full variable domain, its missing parts supplied by reference TRBV7-9 and TRBJ2-3, is DTGVSQNPRHKITKRGQNVTFRCDPISEHNRLYWYRQTLGQGPEFLTYFQNEAQLEKSRLLSDRFSAERPKGSFSTLEIQRTEQGDSAMYLCASSSLAGFTDTQYFGPGTRLTVL.

This chain links TRBV6-5 with TRBJ2-1; no reliable D call. CDR3 length equals 13 residues. The V and J ends lost 0 bases and 5 bases respectively, with 5 bases between them. The germline V gene encodes CDR1 MNHEY and CDR2 SVGAGI. DNA for the CDR3: TGTGCCAGCAGTTACTCGTCAAACAATGAGCAGTTCTTC. It specifies CASSYSSNNEQFF.

This clonotype was seen only once. The chain couples TRBV9 to TRBJ2-7, with 10 bases aligning to TRBD1. The J segment lost 3 bases and the V segment lost 2 bases, leaving 2 bases of the junction unmatched. The CDR3 contains 14 residues. The germline gives CDR1 SGDLS, CDR2 YYNGEE. In DNA form, the CDR3 reads TGTGCCAGCAGCGTGGGACAGGGGAACTACGAGCAGTACTTC. It translates to CASSVGQGNYEQYF.

This sequence joins TRBV2 and TRBJ2-1, with a weak D call TRBD2 (5 bases). Germline V lookup: CDR1 SNHLY, CDR2 FYNNEI. This CDR3 has 13 amino acids. Trimming pared 9 bases from V and 2 bases from J, leaving 11 bases between. Here the CDR3 reads CASSVVTYNEQFF. Here the CDR3 DNA reads TGTGCCAGTAGCGTCGTTACCTACAATGAGCAGTTCTTC.

This chain uses TRBV29-1 with TRBJ2-7; D possibly corresponds to TRBD2 (6 bases). V dropped 3 bases and J dropped 2 bases, with 8 bases sitting between them. CDR1 is SQVTM and CDR2 is ANQGSEA in the germline V gene. This CDR3 has 12 amino acids. CDR3 coding DNA: TGCAGCGTTGAGGAGGGGACCTACGAGCAGTACTTC. Its protein is CSVEEGTYEQYF.

The chain uses TRBV9 and TRBJ1-6; TRBD1 might be the D (5 bases). Per the germline V gene, CDR1 is SGDLS and CDR2 is YYNGEE. V lost 4 bases to trimming and J lost 5 bases, with 16 bases between them. The CDR3 runs to 16 residues. The CDR3 protein is CASSKTGTVDNSPLHF. CDR3 DNA sequence: TGTGCCAGCAGCAAAACCGGGACTGTGGATAATTCACCCCTCCACTTT. Looking up the rest from reference TRBV9 and TRBJ1-6 gives the full variable domain: DSGVTQTPKHLITATGQRVTLRCSPRSGDLSVYWYQQSLDQGLQFLIQYYNGEERAKGNILERFSAQQFPDLHSELNLSSLELGDSALYFCASSKTGTVDNSPLHFGNGTRLTVT.

This chain links TRBV5-6 with TRBJ2-1, with 8 bases that match TRBD2. CDR3 size: 14 residues. Germline V gives CDR1 SGHDT, CDR2 YYEEEE. V was pared by 5 bases and J by 10 bases, with 11 bases of the junction left unmatched. The DNA for the CDR3 is TGTGCCAGCAGTACTACGGGAGGGTCCGGGGAGCAGTTCTTC. It yields the protein CASSTTGGSGEQFF.

V and J are TRBV27 and TRBJ1-1; perhaps TRBD1 as D (6 bases). The CDR3 covers 16 residues. V lost 1 base and J lost 1, with 13 bases in between. Germline values: CDR1 MNHEY, CDR2 SMNVEV (reference sequence). CDR3 residues: CASSLWAGAWNTEAFF. CDR3 bases: TGTGCCAGCAGTTTATGGGCGGGGGCTTGGAACACTGAAGCTTTCTTT.

The chain joins TRBV2 to TRBJ2-1, with D tentatively TRBD2 (5 bases). The CDR3 spans 14 residues. Looked up from germline, CDR1 is SNHLY and CDR2 is FYNNEI. V gave up 2 bases and J gave up 10 bases, with 15 bases separating them. The CDR3 reads CASSEPIGSLEQFF. CDR3 nucleotide sequence: TGTGCCAGCAGTGAACCCATAGGGAGCTTGGAGCAGTTCTTC.

The V call is TRBV13, the J call TRBJ2-7; TRBD2 aligns across 9 bases. The CDR3 contains 18 residues. CDR1 is PRHDT and CDR2 is FYEKMQ in the germline V gene (reference sequence). V was clipped by 3 bases and J by 7 bases; unmatched bases: 19. This CDR3 is CASSLSTASGVRVGEQYF. Here the CDR3 DNA reads TGTGCCAGCAGCTTGTCTACCGCTAGCGGGGTTAGGGTGGGGGAGCAGTACTTC.

V is TRBV29-1 and J is TRBJ1-2, with TRBD1 as a possible D gene (6 bases). This CDR3 contains 11 residues. Trimming left V 7 bases short and J 6 bases short, with 12 bases between. Germline CDR1 SQVTM, CDR2 ANQGSEA. The CDR3 DNA reads as TGCAGCGCAACCGGGGGGCATGGCTACACCTTC. Its translation: CSATGGHGYTF.

The chain employs TRBV12-3 or TRBV12-4 and TRBJ2-7; unclear D gene. Trimming removed 8 bases from V and 3 bases from J, with 14 bases in between. There are 13 residues in the CDR3. CDR3 protein: CASVKGFFYEQYF. The CDR3 DNA reads as TGTGCCAGCGTTAAGGGATTTTTCTACGAGCAGTACTTC.

The chain links TRBV19 to TRBJ2-2; the D is unclear. CDR3 length: 15 residues. V gave up 1 base and J gave up 8 bases, with 14 bases separating them. Germline lookup yields CDR1 LNHDA and CDR2 SQIVND (reference sequence). The CDR3, as DNA: TGTGCCAGTAGTATAGCTCGTCTCCCTTCTGGGGAGCTGTTTTTT. Amino acid sequence: CASSIARLPSGELFF.

V and J are TRBV10-3 and TRBJ2-7; D could derive from TRBD1 or TRBD2 (5 bases each). This CDR3 spans 13 amino acids. V gave up 5 bases and J gave up 2 bases, with 10 bases separating them. CDR1 is ENHRY and CDR2 is SYGVKD in the germline V gene. The CDR3 DNA reads TGTGCCATCAGTACCCGGGACCCCTACGAGCAGTACTTC. It yields the protein CAISTRDPYEQYF.

This clonotype has just one count. The CDR3 nucleotides read TGTGCCAGCAGTTTATCGAAGGCCTGGGCCGCTGAAGCTTTCTTT. Translated: CASSLSKAWAAEAFF. This rearrangement joins TRBV27 to TRBJ1-1; D is undetermined. V was cut by 0 bases and J by 6 bases, with 14 bases left in between. Germline V gene lookup returns CDR1 MNHEY and CDR2 SMNVEV (reference sequence). The CDR3 runs 15 residues.

The chain is built from TRBV9 and TRBJ2-3; 15 positions match TRBD2. CDR3 size: 18 residues. CDR1 is SGDLS, CDR2 YYNGEE, per germline. Trimming removed 4 bases from V and 1 base from J; junction bases left unmatched: 7. Here the CDR3 reads CASSPRGLAGGRTDTQYF. CDR3 sequence (DNA): TGTGCCAGCAGCCCACGGGGACTAGCGGGAGGTCGCACAGATACGCAGTATTTT.

This sequence joins TRBV20-1 and TRBJ1-2; a weak D match, TRBD1 (6 bases). The CDR3 consists of 12 residues. The V and J ends lost 5 bases and 8 bases respectively, with 15 bases between them. Germline V gene lookup returns CDR1 DFQATT and CDR2 SNEGSKA (reference sequence). The CDR3 sequence is CSAGPGEGGYTF. The DNA of the CDR3 is TGCAGTGCTGGGCCAGGGGAGGGCGGCTACACCTTC.

This chain links TRBV7-9 with TRBJ1-1; 7 bases line up with TRBD1. V trimming: 8 bases; J trimming: 5 bases; junction bases outside the gene matches: 11. The germline V gene encodes CDR1 SEHNR and CDR2 FQNEAQ (reference sequence). The CDR3 sequence is 14 residues long. The CDR3 DNA is TGTGCCAGCGGTCGCTACAGGGGAAGGACTGAAGCTTTCTTT. Translating gives CASGRYRGRTEAFF.

CDR3 in amino acids: CSVEDPDRRGWPYEQYF. CDR3 sequence (DNA): TGCAGCGTTGAAGATCCCGACAGGCGCGGCTGGCCCTACGAGCAGTACTTC. V usage is TRBV29-1 and J usage is TRBJ2-7; possibly TRBD1 for D (6 bases). In germline, CDR1 is SQVTM, CDR2 ANQGSEA. This CDR3 is built from 17 residues. V gave up 0 bases and J gave up 2 bases, with 20 bases separating them.

The chain combines TRBV4-2 with TRBJ2-1; D remains unclear. Germline V lookup: CDR1 LGHNA, CDR2 YNFKEQ. With 1 base removed from V and 9 bases from J, the gap between germline ends came to 7 bases. The length of the CDR3 is 12 residues. The DNA for the CDR3 is TGTGCCAGCAGCCAAGGGGCGAGTGAGCAGTTCTTC. As protein: CASSQGASEQFF.

This chain connects TRBV10-3 to TRBJ2-1, with TRBD1 identical over 9 bases. The CDR3 has 14 residues. V lost 6 bases and J lost 3; bases outside the gene matches: 3. The V gene's germline CDR1 is ENHRY and CDR2 SYGVKD. CDR3: CAIRRTGDYNEQFF. The CDR3 region has the DNA TGTGCCATCAGGAGGACAGGGGACTACAATGAGCAGTTCTTC.